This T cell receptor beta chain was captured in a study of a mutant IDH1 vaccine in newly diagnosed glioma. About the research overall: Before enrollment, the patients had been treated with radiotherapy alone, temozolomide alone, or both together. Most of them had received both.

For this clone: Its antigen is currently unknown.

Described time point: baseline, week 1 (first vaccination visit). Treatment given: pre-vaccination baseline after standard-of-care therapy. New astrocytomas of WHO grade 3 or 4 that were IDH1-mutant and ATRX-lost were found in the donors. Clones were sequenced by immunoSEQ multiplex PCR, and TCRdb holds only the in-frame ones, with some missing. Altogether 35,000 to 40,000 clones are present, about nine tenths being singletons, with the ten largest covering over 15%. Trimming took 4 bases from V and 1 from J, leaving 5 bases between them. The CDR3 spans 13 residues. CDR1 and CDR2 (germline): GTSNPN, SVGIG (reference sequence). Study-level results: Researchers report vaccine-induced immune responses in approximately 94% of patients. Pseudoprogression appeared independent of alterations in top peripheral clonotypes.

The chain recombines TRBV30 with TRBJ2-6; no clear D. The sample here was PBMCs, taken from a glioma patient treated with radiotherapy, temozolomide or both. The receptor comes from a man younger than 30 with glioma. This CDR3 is CAWMQSGANVLTF. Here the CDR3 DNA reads TGTGCCTGGATGCAGTCTGGGGCCAACGTCCTGACTTTC.